A selection of T cell receptor beta chains follows, all from one sample in a study of beta chain features in type 1 diabetes. Only in-frame clones appear in the TCRdb table, and some are missing; sequencing was by immunoSEQ multiplex PCR. The sample lists approximately 160,000 clones, about 9.4% occurring once. Sequencing was done on a sample of central memory CD4+ T cells from blood. All receptors come from a man under 40 with type 1 diabetes. Each CDR3 is given with its conserved first and last residue. The D gene is left open where the match is weak. Clone size is shown for a subset of rows, as once, few, many or a class of expanded clone.

d_gene | j_gene | v_gene | abundance | CDR3aa | CDR3nt
TRBD2 | TRBJ2-3 | TRBV6-5 | - | CASSGLVATDTQYF | TGTGCCAGCAGCGGACTAGTTGCAACAGATACGCAGTATTTT
- | TRBJ2-3 | TRBV4-3 | few | CASSQVKDLAGTDTQYF | TGCGCCAGCAGCCAAGTCAAGGATTTAGCGGGCACAGATACGCAGTATTTT
- | TRBJ2-7 | TRBV9 | - | CASSVGAGSHEQYF | TGTGCCAGCAGCGTAGGTGCCGGGTCGCACGAGCAGTACTTC
- | TRBJ2-3 | TRBV6-5 | few | CASSFGQRSTDTQYF | TGTGCCAGCAGCTTTGGACAGAGAAGCACAGATACGCAGTATTTT
- | TRBJ1-3 | TRBV18 | few | CASSWDTSSGNTIYF | TGTGCCAGCTCATGGGACACTTCCTCTGGAAACACCATATATTTT
TRBD2 | TRBJ2-5 | TRBV7-3 | - | CASTRTSGSNTQYF | TGTGCCAGCACCCGGACTAGCGGTAGCAATACCCAGTACTTC
TRBD1 | TRBJ2-7 | TRBV5-4 | once | CASSLGDRRDEQYF | TGTGCCAGCAGCTTGGGGGACAGACGAGACGAGCAGTACTTC
- | TRBJ2-1 | TRBV27 | - | CASSLRDNNNEQFF | TGTGCCAGCAGTTTACGGGACAACAACAATGAGCAGTTCTTC
- | TRBJ1-2 | TRBV27 | - | CASSLFARQSYGYTF | TGTGCCAGCAGTTTATTTGCTAGACAGTCATATGGCTACACCTTC
- | TRBJ2-7 | TRBV6-6 | - | CASSYLGLDREQYF | TGTGCCAGCAGTTACCTGGGGCTAGACCGCGAGCAGTACTTC
- | TRBJ1-5 | TRBV4-1 | few | CASSRDYSLSNQPQHF | TGCGCCAGCAGCCGAGATTATTCCCTTAGCAATCAGCCCCAGCATTTT
- | TRBJ2-6 | TRBV6-1 | - | CAISEQGSSGANVLTF | TGTGCCATCAGTGAGCAGGGAAGCTCTGGGGCCAACGTCCTGACTTTC
TRBD1 | TRBJ1-2 | TRBV29-1 | - | CSARGQGDHGYTF | TGCAGCGCTAGAGGACAGGGTGACCATGGCTACACCTTC
- | TRBJ2-3 | TRBV6-5 | few | CASSYVGLYTDTQYF | TGTGCCAGCAGTTACGTCGGACTATACACAGATACGCAGTATTTT
TRBD2 | TRBJ2-7 | TRBV7-3 | few | CASSLSREGGEQYF | TGTGCCAGCAGCTTAAGTCGGGAGGGCGGCGAGCAGTACTTC
TRBD2 | TRBJ2-7 | TRBV4-2 | few | CASSQATSGYEQYF | TGTGCCAGCAGCCAGGCGACTAGCGGCTACGAGCAGTACTTC
- | TRBJ2-3 | TRBV7-9 | few | CASSPAAVALDTQYF | TGTGCCAGCAGCCCAGCGGCAGTTGCCCTGGATACGCAGTATTTT
- | TRBJ1-4 | TRBV19 | - | CATKRLTAGQEKLFF | TGTGCCACCAAAAGACTGACCGCGGGTCAGGAAAAACTGTTTTTT